These 5 T cell receptor beta chains share one sample of origin, sequenced in a study of OX40 agonist ivuxolimab in advanced cancers. Libraries were built with the immunoSEQ multiplex PCR assay. Imported from immuneACCESS, the table was reduced by TCRdb to in-frame sequences with V and J called. These copies leave out some clones; in studies compared against another copy, an unresolved V gene accounts for under half, and the cause of the remainder is not known. The sample table lists tens of thousands of clones, over 80% of them with a count of one. Over 3% of the sample rests with the top ten. This specimen consisted of CD4+ or CD8+ T cells sorted from blood, obtained in a trial of the OX40 agonist ivuxolimab. The receptors were gathered from an adult with an advanced solid tumor such as melanoma, head and neck, liver or kidney cancer.

This clone has only a few counts. The chain couples TRBV19 to TRBJ1-5; unclear D gene. Germline V gene data show CDR1 as LNHDA and CDR2 as SQIVND (reference sequence). The CDR3 runs to 16 residues. Trimming removed 7 bases from V and 2 bases from J, with 18 bases in between. The CDR3, as DNA: TGTGCCAGTAATCCGTCCCCGGGATTGCGCAATCAGCCCCAGCATTTT. This encodes CASNPSPGLRNQPQHF.

This clone was seen only a few times. This chain joins TRBV2 and TRBJ2-7, with TRBD2 as a possible D gene (6 bases). CDR1 is SNHLY, CDR2 FYNNEI, per germline. This CDR3 has 13 residues. Trimming shortened V by 7 bases and J by 2 bases, and 12 bases separated the two germline ends. The CDR3 reads CASTAGTTYEQYF. The CDR3 DNA reads TGTGCCAGCACCGCGGGAACCACCTACGAGCAGTACTTC. Full variable domain (remainder filled in from reference TRBV2 and TRBJ2-7): EPEVTQTPSHQVTQMGQEVILRCVPISNHLYFYWYRQILGQKVEFLVSFYNNEISEKSEIFDDQFSVERPDGSNFTLKIRSTKLEDSAMYFCASTAGTTYEQYFGPGTRLTVT.

The V call is TRBV6-1, the J call TRBJ2-1, with D maybe TRBD1 (6 bases). The CDR3 consists of 14 residues. V was trimmed by 2 bases and J by 3 bases, leaving 8 bases between them. Germline lookup yields CDR1 MNHNS and CDR2 SASEGT. The CDR3 protein is CASSEQGHYNEQFF. The CDR3 DNA reads as TGTGCCAGCAGTGAACAGGGACACTACAATGAGCAGTTCTTC.

The rearrangement uses TRBV5-1 and TRBJ1-1, with a weak D call TRBD1 (5 bases). This CDR3 comprises 13 residues. Germline CDR1 and CDR2: SGHRS and YFSETQ. Trimming shortened V by 5 bases and J by 5 bases, and 13 bases separated the two germline ends. The CDR3 here is CASSKGVETEAFF. The CDR3 DNA follows: TGCGCCAGCAGTAAAGGGGTAGAGACTGAAGCTTTCTTT.

The genes are TRBV2 and TRBJ2-1, with 9 bases lining up with TRBD2. The CDR3 extends over 15 amino acids. V gave up 7 bases and J gave up 6 bases; unmatched junction bases: 10. Germline CDR1 SNHLY, CDR2 FYNNEI. The CDR3 here is CASKEVGGRGNEQFF. The CDR3 DNA reads TGTGCCAGCAAGGAGGTAGGCGGGAGGGGCAATGAGCAGTTCTTC.